The following is a T cell receptor (beta chain) sequence with its context. No cognate antigen has been identified for it. No base quality information exists; no much larger clone differs at one position. The trim is 0 bases for V and 1 base for J, with a gap of 10 bases between the germline ends. The germline V gene sets CDR1 to SGHAT and CDR2 to FQNNGV. The CDR3 contains 16 residues, cysteine and phenylalanine counted. Just the 48-base CDR3 DNA is kept, in frame starting at base 1. This record belongs to a study of vaccination and CD4 T cells after COVID-19 (dated by TCRdb to between 2021 and 2022). With regard to the full study: The convalescent cohort comprised six males and four females, including two Hispanic individuals, seven Caucasians, two Asians and one multiracial person. For stimulating the cultures, overlapping spike peptide pools were used, derived from SARS-CoV-2 as well as from the common cold coronaviruses HCoV-NL63, HCoV-OC43 and HCoV-229E. At the TCR clonotype level, an earlier paper using these donors assessed memory CD4+ T cell crossreactivity between SARS-CoV-2 and common cold coronavirus spike proteins. Each participant got two doses of either the Pfizer-BioNTech BNT162b2 vaccine (n=8) or the Moderna mRNA-1273 vaccine (n=2). Post-COVID blood samples from convalescent patients were collected a median of roughly 100 days after diagnosis, with a range of 35 to 161 days. Post-vaccine blood samples were collected a median of about 11 weeks after the second vaccine dose, ranging from roughly 13 to 250 days. In more than eight COVID-19 convalescent patients and a few infection-naive healthy vaccine recipients, researchers compared the spike-specific CD4+ TCR repertoire from before mRNA vaccination with the repertoire from after. Control cultures used a CEFX viral epitope pool as positive control, an HIV-1 Nef peptide pool as negative control, or no peptide. General findings and caveats noted by the study authors: The median number of SARS-CoV-2-reactive clonotypes rose from 21 after infection to 35 to 45 after vaccination, but the change was not significant. In convalescent patients, a median around 85% of post-vaccine SARS-CoV-2-reactive clones were detected only after vaccination, and vaccine-specific priming was suggested by this finding. The study included relatively few convalescent patients and did not analyze early timepoints after natural infection. In convalescent patients, nearly all vaccine-specific clones (304 of 307) were found to be mono-reactive for SARS-CoV-2 spike rather than cross-reactive with common cold coronaviruses.

This specimen's treatment or condition label, interpreted: roughly 11-day PBMC culture with coronavirus spike peptide pools or control peptides (ViraFEST assay). CD4+ T cells from unexposed donors were collected before the COVID-19 pandemic (2011-2018). The ViraFEST assay, used in the study, expanded antigen-specific T cells with peptide pools and then identified the expanded clonotypes through TCR sequencing. Each well held roughly 2.2 million PBMCs cultured in IMDM containing approximately 5% human AB serum and 9 to 10 IU/ml IL-2, with roughly 9.2 ug/ml peptide pools added. On days 3 and 7, half of the culture medium was replaced with fresh IL-2-containing medium. CD4+ T cells were isolated after roughly 9 days of culture through negative selection using the EasySep CD4+ T cell isolation kit. Unexposed donor CD4+ T cells were tested for reactivity to SARS-CoV-2 S and N and four common cold coronavirus spike pools, as cell number allowed. Ficoll-Paque Plus gradient centrifugation was used to isolate PBMCs from whole blood, and the isolated PBMCs were then either used fresh or cryopreserved at -140C. Each culture condition was generally run in triplicate wells. The leukapheresis product used for the unexposed donors was purchased from a commercial source.

The receptor library was made with PCR. TCR sequencing of DNA from cultured CD4+ T cells used the Oncomine TCR Beta short-read assay at the Johns Hopkins FTIC core. The QIAamp micro DNA kit was used to extract genomic DNA from the cultured CD4+ T cells. Oncomine TCR Beta libraries made from cultured CD4+ T cells were pooled using unique dual indexes and sequenced on an Illumina iSeq 100. Turning to the authors' computational methods: Non-productive sequences were filtered out, and CDR3s that did not start with C, did not end with F or W, or were shorter than 7 amino acids were discarded. Antigen-specific clonotypes were identified with the MANAFEST web application by comparing peptide-stimulated wells with reference and other culture wells. For a clone to be called positive, the clone needed an FDR below 0.05, an odds ratio above 5, and a productive frequency above 0.1% in at least two of three replicate wells. Clonotypes that were significantly expanded in both SARS-CoV-2 spike wells and at least one common cold coronavirus spike condition were defined as cross-reactive. Similarity between CDR3 sequences was evaluated in R version 3.6.1 using Levenshtein distances (stringdist) and unrooted phylogenetic trees (ape). Starting from the raw public reads, TCRdb applied fastp trimming at Q25, assembled clones with MiXCR and retained in-frame beta chains. Rows merge per CDR3 protein into single entries with the most common DNA and genes. In this record, the V and J calls reflect TCRdb's handling and not the investigators' own analysis. Recorded for this sample are roughly 4,000 distinct CDR3 sequences; about 39% of them occurred a single time. The ten largest clones capture roughly 43% of the sample.

The sequencing input was CD4+ T cells from blood, cultured in vitro. The sequence is built from TRBV11-2 and TRBJ2-1; no D gene call is confident. This TCR was recovered from a human donor in good health. In nucleotide form, the sequence is TGTGCCAGCAGCTTAGATTTATCCGTATCCTACAATGAGCAGTTCTTC. This encodes CASSLDLSVSYNEQFF.